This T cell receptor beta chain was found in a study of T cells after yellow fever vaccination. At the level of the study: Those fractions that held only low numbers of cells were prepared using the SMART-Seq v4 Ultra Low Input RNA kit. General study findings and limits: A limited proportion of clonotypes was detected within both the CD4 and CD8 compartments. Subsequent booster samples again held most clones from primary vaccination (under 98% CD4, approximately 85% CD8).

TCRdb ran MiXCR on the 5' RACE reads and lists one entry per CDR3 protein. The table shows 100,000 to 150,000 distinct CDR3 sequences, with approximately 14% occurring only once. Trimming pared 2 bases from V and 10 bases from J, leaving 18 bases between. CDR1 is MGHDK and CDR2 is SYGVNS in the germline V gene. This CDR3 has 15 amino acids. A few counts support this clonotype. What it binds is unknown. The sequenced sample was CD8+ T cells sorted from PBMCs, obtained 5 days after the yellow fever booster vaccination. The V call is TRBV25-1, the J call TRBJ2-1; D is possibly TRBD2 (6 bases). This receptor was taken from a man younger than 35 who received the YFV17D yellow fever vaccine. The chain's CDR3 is CASSEPLRLDGEQFF. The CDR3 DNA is TGTGCCAGCAGTGAACCCTTGCGACTAGATGGCGAGCAGTTCTTC.